This TCR beta chain stems from a study of control samples from healthy donors and cancer patients. Deletions cut 4 bases from V and 10 bases from J, with 18 bases between. The germline V gene encodes CDR1 SGHDT and CDR2 YYEEEE. The CDR3 runs 15 residues. Here immunoSEQ multiplex PCR was the method, and the copy in TCRdb shows in-frame clones only, minus some. The data show over 10,000 clones, around 79% seen once. Sequencing was carried out using formalin-fixed, paraffin-embedded tissue. V gene TRBV5-6 combines with J gene TRBJ1-6, with D tentatively TRBD1 (5 bases). This TCR was sampled from a male donor with melanoma. The CDR3 nucleotides are TGTGCCAGCAGCCCCGGGACGGGTATAGGGTCACCCCTCCACTTT. This sequence encodes CASSPGTGIGSPLHF. Based on the CDR3 plus reference TRBV5-6 and TRBJ1-6, the full variable domain is DAGVTQSPTHLIKTRGQQVTLRCSPKSGHDTVSWYQQALGQGPQFIFQYYEEEERQRGNFPDRFSGHQFPNYSSELNVNALLLGDSALYLCASSPGTGIGSPLHFGNGTRLTVT.